What follows are 12 T cell receptor beta chains derived from one specimen sequenced in a study of beta chain features in type 1 diabetes. Sequenced material consisted of expressed TCRB transcripts (all of the isolated RNA was reverse transcribed). The assay was immunoSEQ multiplex PCR, and TCRdb's table has in-frame clones only and misses some. The sample records fewer than 200,000 clones, about a tenth being singletons. General observations from the study: People with Type 1 diabetes carried modestly yet significantly shorter TCRB CDR3s in all four CD4+ subsets.

No antigens are known for them. The sequenced material came from central memory CD4+ T cells from blood. These receptors were collected from a man aged 25 to 40 with type 1 diabetes.

CDR3 loop: CASSTRSYEQYF. The CDR3 coding sequence is TGTGCCAGCAGCACGCGCTCCTACGAGCAGTACTTC. The chain links TRBV13 to TRBJ2-7; D is uncertain. This CDR3 contains 12 residues. V lost 5 bases to trimming and J lost 0 bases, with 5 bases between them. Germline lookup yields CDR1 PRHDT and CDR2 FYEKMQ (reference sequence).

The CDR3 DNA reads TGTGCCACCAGCAGTGCGGGATGGGGCGGTCAGCCCCAGCATTTT. This codes for CATSSAGWGGQPQHF. This chain joins TRBV15 and TRBJ1-5, with D tentatively TRBD1 (5 bases). Germline assignment: CDR1 LNHNV and CDR2 YYDKDF (reference sequence). The CDR3 loop spans 15 amino acids. V was pared by 3 bases and J by 6 bases, with 15 bases between.

The CDR3 DNA follows: TGCGCCAGCAGCCAAAATAGCGGGAGCACCGCGGGGGAGCAGTACTTC. Translation: CASSQNSGSTAGEQYF. This sequence joins TRBV4-3 and TRBJ2-7; 9 bases fit TRBD2. The CDR3 is made up of 16 amino acids. The J segment lost 7 bases and the V segment lost 2 bases, leaving 12 bases of the junction unmatched. Germline values: CDR1 LGHNA, CDR2 YSLEER.

This clone was seen only a few times. The genes are TRBV18 and TRBJ1-1, with 10 nucleotides matching TRBD1. Germline V gene data show CDR1 as KGHSH and CDR2 as LQKENI. This CDR3 has 17 amino acids. V shed 3 bases, J shed 4 bases, and the junction held 11 bases outside the gene matches. The CDR3 loop reads CASSPPGQGFGGTEAFF. DNA of the CDR3: TGTGCCAGCTCACCGCCGGGACAGGGGTTTGGAGGCACTGAAGCTTTCTTT.

This chain links TRBV28 with TRBJ1-1; the D is unclear. Germline CDR1 reads MDHEN; CDR2 reads SYDVKM. The CDR3 is 11 residues long. Trimming removed 4 bases at V and 10 bases at J, with 10 bases between. CDR3 residues: CASSSRLTAFF. CDR3 nucleotide sequence: TGTGCCAGCAGTTCCCGCCTAACAGCTTTCTTT.

This chain uses TRBV7-2 with TRBJ2-2; 11 bases agree with TRBD1. The length of the CDR3 is 15 residues. The V and J ends lost 5 bases and 6 bases, in that order; junction bases with no gene match: 5. From germline, CDR1 is SGHTA and CDR2 FQGNSA. For the CDR3, the DNA is TGTGCCAGCAGCGACAGGACAGGGGGCTCCGGGGAGCTGTTTTTT. Translated, it gives CASSDRTGGSGELFF.

The gene calls are TRBV19 and TRBJ2-4; TRBD1 matches 8 bases. Germline CDR1 is LNHDA and CDR2 is SQIVND (reference sequence). With 5 bases clipped from V and 6 bases from J, the junction kept 15 bases outside the gene matches. CDR3 size: 17 residues. DNA for the CDR3: TGTGCCAGTAGTTCTCGATCAAGACAGGGGTTTAGAAACATTCAGTACTTC. This gives the protein CASSSRSRQGFRNIQYF.

The gene calls are TRBV5-6 and TRBJ2-5; the D gene is possibly TRBD2 (6 bases). This CDR3 region has 15 residues. The germline CDR1 and CDR2 sequences are SGHDT and YYEEEE. Trimming removed 3 bases from V and 5 bases from J, with 17 bases in between. CDR3 nucleotide sequence: TGTGCCAGCAGCTACCTTAGCGGAATAGATGAGACCCAGTACTTC. The encoded protein is CASSYLSGIDETQYF.

This clone was recorded a few times. This chain connects TRBV7-2 to TRBJ2-3, with D possibly matching TRBD2 (6 bases). Germline V lookup: CDR1 SGHTA, CDR2 FQGNSA. This CDR3 comprises 15 residues. The V end lost 1 base, the J end lost 0 bases, and 8 bases lay between the germline ends. Here the CDR3 DNA reads TGTGCCAGCAGCTTAGAGACTAGGAGCACAGATACGCAGTATTTT. Translation gives CASSLETRSTDTQYF.

The chain combines TRBV4-2 with TRBJ2-7; 9 nucleotides line up with TRBD2. CDR1 and CDR2 (germline): LGHNA, YNFKEQ. J gave up 6 bases and V 3 bases, and 9 bases lay outside the gene matches. This CDR3 comprises 15 residues. Here the CDR3 DNA reads TGTGCCAGCAGCCAGTCCCTAGCGGGAATGGGCGAGCAGTACTTC. This encodes CASSQSLAGMGEQYF.

The chain links TRBV11-2 to TRBJ2-7; D may be TRBD2 (6 bases). The V gene's germline CDR1 is SGHAT and CDR2 FQNNGV. V lost 7 bases and J 0 bases, leaving 16 bases between the germline ends. This CDR3 is 15 amino acids long. The CDR3, as DNA: TGTGCCAGCACTAATGGGGCTAGCGTCTCCTACGAGCAGTACTTC. This sequence encodes CASTNGASVSYEQYF.

The chain combines TRBV19 with TRBJ2-4; 7 nucleotides line up with TRBD1. In germline, CDR1 is LNHDA, CDR2 SQIVND (reference sequence). CDR3 length equals 15 residues. With V trimmed by 5 bases and J by 9 bases, 13 bases remained unmatched. CDR3 nucleotide sequence: TGTGCCAGTAGTTCTCCGGGACAGTTTCTCGCCATTCAGTACTTC. Its protein product is CASSSPGQFLAIQYF.